This is a list of T cell receptor beta chains from one sample in a study of control samples from healthy donors and cancer patients. Sequencing was performed with immunoSEQ multiplex PCR; in TCRdb, only in-frame clones are kept and a portion is missing. The table lists tens of thousands of clones, around 84% of them singletons, with over 30% in the top ten. The sample comprised PBMCs. These receptors were collected from a man between 65 and 80 years old with lung cancer. Each CDR3 is given with its conserved first and last residue. D genes are given only for firm matches. Where a row states a size, it is once, few, many or the class of an expanded clone; other rows omit it.

clone_size: .; v_call: TRBV24-1; j_call: TRBJ2-5; d_call: TRBD1; cdr3_nt: TGTGCCACCAGTGATTTGGGGACAGCACAAGAGACCCAGTACTTC; cdr3_aa: CATSDLGTAQETQYF
clone_size: .; v_call: TRBV2; j_call: TRBJ2-3; d_call: TRBD2; cdr3_nt: TGTGCCAGCAGGAGACTAGCGGGGAGCACAGATACGCAGTATTTT; cdr3_aa: CASRRLAGSTDTQYF
clone_size: .; v_call: TRBV27; j_call: TRBJ1-2; d_call: .; cdr3_nt: TGTGCCAGCAGTTCCCGAGGGGGTAAGGGCTACACCTTC; cdr3_aa: CASSSRGGKGYTF
clone_size: .; v_call: TRBV3-1/TRBV3-2; j_call: TRBJ2-7; d_call: TRBD1; cdr3_nt: TGTGCCAGCAGCCAAGCGGGCACGGGACAGGGTCGTTACGAGCAGTACTTC; cdr3_aa: CASSQAGTGQGRYEQYF
clone_size: .; v_call: TRBV9; j_call: TRBJ2-2; d_call: .; cdr3_nt: TGTGCCAGCAGCGTAGGAGGGCTGGCCCTGGCCGGGGAGCTGTTTTTT; cdr3_aa: CASSVGGLALAGELFF
clone_size: .; v_call: TRBV2; j_call: TRBJ1-4; d_call: .; cdr3_nt: TGTGCCAGCAGCCTCCTGGGTAATGAAAAACTGTTTTTT; cdr3_aa: CASSLLGNEKLFF
clone_size: .; v_call: TRBV11-2; j_call: TRBJ2-2; d_call: .; cdr3_nt: TGTGCCAGCAGCCCGATGACAGGTCTGGGCGGGGAGCTGTTTTTT; cdr3_aa: CASSPMTGLGGELFF
clone_size: .; v_call: TRBV7-9; j_call: TRBJ1-5; d_call: .; cdr3_nt: TGTGCCAGCAGCCTCGACAGCCCCCCCAATCAGCCCCAGCATTTT; cdr3_aa: CASSLDSPPNQPQHF
clone_size: .; v_call: TRBV11-3; j_call: TRBJ1-1; d_call: .; cdr3_nt: TGTGCCAGCAGCTTAGATCCGTGGACTGAAGCTTTCTTT; cdr3_aa: CASSLDPWTEAFF
clone_size: .; v_call: TRBV6-5; j_call: TRBJ2-7; d_call: .; cdr3_nt: TGTGCCAGCAGTTACTCTAGGTGGGGCTCCTACGAGCAGTACTTC; cdr3_aa: CASSYSRWGSYEQYF
clone_size: .; v_call: TRBV19; j_call: TRBJ1-5; d_call: TRBD1; cdr3_nt: TGTGCCAGTAGACAGGGGGAAAATAGCAATCAGCCCCAGCATTTT; cdr3_aa: CASRQGENSNQPQHF
clone_size: .; v_call: TRBV4-3; j_call: TRBJ1-4; d_call: .; cdr3_nt: TGCGCCAGCAGCCAACAAATGGGGAGGATTAATGAAAAACTGTTTTTT; cdr3_aa: CASSQQMGRINEKLFF
clone_size: .; v_call: TRBV7-9; j_call: TRBJ2-1; d_call: .; cdr3_nt: TGTGCCAGCAGCTTTGGGGGGCCCTACAATGAGCAGTTCTTC; cdr3_aa: CASSFGGPYNEQFF
clone_size: .; v_call: TRBV20-1; j_call: TRBJ1-5; d_call: TRBD1; cdr3_nt: TGCAGTGCTAGTCGCGGTTGGACAGGGGGTAATCAGCCCCAGCATTTT; cdr3_aa: CSASRGWTGGNQPQHF
clone_size: .; v_call: TRBV19; j_call: TRBJ2-5; d_call: TRBD2; cdr3_nt: TGTGCCAGTAGTATAGGGGGGGGAAGCACGGAAGAGACCCAGTACTTC; cdr3_aa: CASSIGGGSTEETQYF
clone_size: .; v_call: TRBV10-1; j_call: TRBJ2-2; d_call: TRBD2; cdr3_nt: TGCGCCAGCAGTCCTGGACTAGAGACCGGGGAGCTGTTTTTT; cdr3_aa: CASSPGLETGELFF
clone_size: few; v_call: TRBV19; j_call: TRBJ2-5; d_call: .; cdr3_nt: TGTGCCAGTGGGGCTGCTGCGGGGACCCAGTACTTC; cdr3_aa: CASGAAAGTQYF
clone_size: .; v_call: TRBV24-1; j_call: TRBJ2-5; d_call: .; cdr3_nt: TGTGCCACCAGTGAGGCCAATACCAAGGAGACCCAGTACTTC; cdr3_aa: CATSEANTKETQYF
clone_size: .; v_call: TRBV19; j_call: TRBJ1-5; d_call: .; cdr3_nt: TGTGCCAGTCATGGGAGAGGCAATCAGCCCCAGCATTTT; cdr3_aa: CASHGRGNQPQHF
clone_size: .; v_call: TRBV9; j_call: TRBJ2-2; d_call: TRBD2; cdr3_nt: TGTGCCAGCAGCGTAGGCTGGACTAGCGGGGGGGCCGGTACCGGGGAGCTGTTTTTT; cdr3_aa: CASSVGWTSGGAGTGELFF
clone_size: .; v_call: TRBV7-9; j_call: TRBJ2-2; d_call: .; cdr3_nt: TGTGCCAGCAGCTTAGGCCGGGACCCAGCGCCCGGGGAGCTGTTTTTT; cdr3_aa: CASSLGRDPAPGELFF
clone_size: .; v_call: TRBV3-1/TRBV3-2; j_call: TRBJ1-3; d_call: .; cdr3_nt: TGTGCCAGCAGCCCCAGCTCTGGAAACACCATATATTTT; cdr3_aa: CASSPSSGNTIYF
clone_size: .; v_call: TRBV11-3; j_call: TRBJ2-3; d_call: .; cdr3_nt: TGTGCCAGCAGCCTATCCCCTAGTAGAGATACGCAGTATTTT; cdr3_aa: CASSLSPSRDTQYF
clone_size: .; v_call: TRBV4-1; j_call: TRBJ2-2; d_call: .; cdr3_nt: TGCGCCAGCAGCCCGGGACTGGCCACCGGGGAGCTGTTTTTT; cdr3_aa: CASSPGLATGELFF
clone_size: .; v_call: TRBV19; j_call: TRBJ2-3; d_call: .; cdr3_nt: TGTGCCAGTAGTAGGATAGGGCCAGGCACAGATACGCAGTATTTT; cdr3_aa: CASSRIGPGTDTQYF
clone_size: .; v_call: TRBV18; j_call: TRBJ1-2; d_call: .; cdr3_nt: TGTGCCAGCTCACCCGGCTGGCCCGGGGGCTACACCTTC; cdr3_aa: CASSPGWPGGYTF
clone_size: .; v_call: TRBV27; j_call: TRBJ1-3; d_call: .; cdr3_nt: TGTGCCAGCAGTACAGGAAACACCATATATTTT; cdr3_aa: CASSTGNTIYF
clone_size: .; v_call: TRBV24-1; j_call: TRBJ2-1; d_call: .; cdr3_nt: TGTGCCACCAGTGAATTAAATGAGCAGTTCTTC; cdr3_aa: CATSELNEQFF
clone_size: .; v_call: TRBV5-1; j_call: TRBJ1-6; d_call: TRBD1; cdr3_nt: TGCGCCAGCAGCTTGGTTGGACAGGGGCCATACTCACCCCTCCACTTT; cdr3_aa: CASSLVGQGPYSPLHF
clone_size: .; v_call: TRBV10-2; j_call: TRBJ2-3; d_call: .; cdr3_nt: TGCGCCAGCAGGTTGGGGCGGGGGCTCACAGATACGCAGTATTTT; cdr3_aa: CASRLGRGLTDTQYF
clone_size: .; v_call: TRBV23-1; j_call: TRBJ1-2; d_call: .; cdr3_nt: TGCGCCAGCAGTCAACGCACAGGGGGCTACACCTTC; cdr3_aa: CASSQRTGGYTF
clone_size: .; v_call: TRBV21-1; j_call: TRBJ1-5; d_call: .; cdr3_nt: TGTGCCAGCAGCAAAAGGGCCCGGGACAGGGATGGCAATCAGCCCCAGCATTTT; cdr3_aa: CASSKRARDRDGNQPQHF
clone_size: .; v_call: TRBV12-3/TRBV12-4; j_call: TRBJ1-2; d_call: .; cdr3_nt: TGTGCCAGCAGGACCGACAGTCACTATGGCTACACCTTC; cdr3_aa: CASRTDSHYGYTF
clone_size: .; v_call: TRBV19; j_call: TRBJ2-5; d_call: TRBD2; cdr3_nt: TGTGCCAGTAGTTCTCCTAGCGGGGGGGCGGCAGAGACCCAGTACTTC; cdr3_aa: CASSSPSGGAAETQYF
clone_size: once; v_call: TRBV9; j_call: TRBJ2-3; d_call: .; cdr3_nt: TGTGCCAGCAGCCCCCGGGGGGCAGGGTACACAGATACGCAGTATTTT; cdr3_aa: CASSPRGAGYTDTQYF
clone_size: .; v_call: TRBV29-1; j_call: TRBJ1-1; d_call: .; cdr3_nt: TGCAGCGTCCTCGAAAGGGCGAACACTGAAGCTTTCTTT; cdr3_aa: CSVLERANTEAFF
clone_size: .; v_call: TRBV6-5; j_call: TRBJ1-2; d_call: .; cdr3_nt: TGTGCCAGCAGTTACAGGACCGGTGGCTACACCTTC; cdr3_aa: CASSYRTGGYTF
clone_size: .; v_call: TRBV9; j_call: TRBJ2-3; d_call: .; cdr3_nt: TGTGCCAGCAGCGCCCGGACGGGGGCGCCGGATACGCAGTATTTT; cdr3_aa: CASSARTGAPDTQYF
clone_size: .; v_call: TRBV7-7; j_call: TRBJ2-2; d_call: .; cdr3_nt: TGTGCCAGCAGCCCATCCATGACCGGGGAGCTGTTTTTT; cdr3_aa: CASSPSMTGELFF
clone_size: .; v_call: TRBV5-6; j_call: TRBJ2-7; d_call: .; cdr3_nt: TGTGCCAGCAGCTTTATCAGGGTGGCAGGATCCTACGAGCAGTACTTC; cdr3_aa: CASSFIRVAGSYEQYF
clone_size: .; v_call: TRBV29-1; j_call: TRBJ2-1; d_call: TRBD1; cdr3_nt: TGCAGCGGGGGGACAGGGGGAGTGGGTGAGCAGTTCTTC; cdr3_aa: CSGGTGGVGEQFF
clone_size: .; v_call: TRBV25-1; j_call: TRBJ1-4; d_call: .; cdr3_nt: TGTGCCAGCAGTGAACGGAGGGTAGAAAAACTGTTTTTT; cdr3_aa: CASSERRVEKLFF
clone_size: .; v_call: TRBV7-8; j_call: TRBJ2-7; d_call: .; cdr3_nt: TGTGCCAGCAGTTTTGCCCTTCAACAGGGTGGTCATCATGTGCAGTACTTC; cdr3_aa: CASSFALQQGGHHVQYF
clone_size: .; v_call: TRBV4-2; j_call: TRBJ2-7; d_call: TRBD1; cdr3_nt: TGTGCCAGCAGCCAAGCACCGGGACAGGGAAGCTACGAGCAGTACTTC; cdr3_aa: CASSQAPGQGSYEQYF
clone_size: few; v_call: TRBV7-2; j_call: TRBJ1-2; d_call: .; cdr3_nt: TGTGCCAGCAGCCGACAGCTCTATGGCTACACCTTC; cdr3_aa: CASSRQLYGYTF
clone_size: .; v_call: TRBV29-1; j_call: TRBJ2-4; d_call: .; cdr3_nt: TGCAGCGTTGAACATATAACCAAAAACATTCAGTACTTC; cdr3_aa: CSVEHITKNIQYF
clone_size: .; v_call: TRBV14; j_call: TRBJ2-2; d_call: TRBD1; cdr3_nt: TGTGCCAGCAGCCGAGACAGGGGTCCCGGGGAGCTGTTTTTT; cdr3_aa: CASSRDRGPGELFF
clone_size: .; v_call: TRBV24-1; j_call: TRBJ1-4; d_call: .; cdr3_nt: TGTGCCACCAGTGACCCGCTCTCTAATGAAAAACTGTTTTTT; cdr3_aa: CATSDPLSNEKLFF
clone_size: few; v_call: TRBV6-5; j_call: TRBJ2-5; d_call: TRBD1; cdr3_nt: TGTGCCAGCAGTTACAGGGGGCTATCTGAGACCCAGTACTTC; cdr3_aa: CASSYRGLSETQYF